This TCR beta chain was found in a study of cytomegalovirus exposure and HLA in healthy donors. PCR was performed using 60 Vbeta and 13 Jbeta primers. Profiling relied on immunoSEQ multiplex PCR, and the TCRdb table lists in-frame clones only, not all of them. The data contain over 75,000 clones, 64% of them seen just once; the ten biggest clones take up roughly 2.5%. CDR3 length equals 13 residues. The germline CDR1 and CDR2 sequences are KGHSH and LQKENI. The sequencing input was PBMCs. V usage is TRBV18 and J usage is TRBJ2-5; TRBD1 might be the D (5 bases). This receptor was taken from a human donor in good health. CDR3 nucleotide sequence: TGTGTTACAGGAAGGAGTTTACAAGAGACCCAGTACTTC. Encoded protein: CVTGRSLQETQYF.